This is a list of T cell receptor beta chains from one sample in a study of blood T cell repertoires in COVID-19. Assay used: immunoSEQ multiplex PCR; TCRdb lists only in-frame clones, some missing. The sample comprises 100,000 or so clones, over 75% of which are singletons, and around 4% rests with the top ten. Sequencing was carried out using peripheral blood. Receptors were obtained from a man aged 55 to 70 with acute or convalescent COVID-19. Both conserved end residues are part of each CDR3.

TRBV9 CASSVGQNNSPLHF
TRBV4-2 CASSGDLISTDTQYF
TRBV19 CASTRTGSSYEQYF
TRBV30 CAWRVRALDTGELFF
TRBV4-1 CASSLRDRVETQYF
TRBV10-3 CAIRRSPGQGSEAFF
TRBV23-1 CASRHRDSPESNQPQHF
TRBV30 CAWSRRGNQPQHF
TRBV18 CASRDSFTGNTIYF
TRBV6-4 CASSPSTGFGYTF
TRBV5-1 CASSPGLAGGPSPYNEQFF
TRBV6-4 CASSARTSGSNTQYF
TRBV7-3 CASSLTGTGPYEQYF
TRBV12-5 CASGPGTVYNEQFF
TRBV14 CASSQLGWRGRGTEAFF
TRBV5-1 CASTASLAGNEQYF
TRBV5-1 CASSLVLGYTF
TRBV6-1 CASSGRRGSFGNEQFF
TRBV7-3 CASSPQGGITEAFF
TRBV6-5 CASRAGTGGTAEQFF
TRBV7-2 CASSSRGAYEQYF
TRBV4-1 CASSQDQGASLYQETQYF
TRBV6-6 CASSYTGDSAFF
TRBV29-1 CSVVDRGEQFF
TRBV5-1 CASSPYGPGTSGRNTGELFF
TRBV7-2 CASSTRQGAEQFF
TRBV6-5 CASKIQAWDEQFF
TRBV7-3 CASSTGTSTYNEQFF
TRBV5-1 CASSSGTGIMYEQYF
TRBV2 CATLGQNTGELFF
TRBV5-4 CASSFELQGARTGELFF
TRBV6-5 CASSQYRDTEAFF
TRBV6-2/TRBV6-3 CASSYAGTIALNEQFF
TRBV19 CASSVLRGGRETQYF
TRBV15 CATSRDLAGVNLGKTQYF
TRBV6-4 CASSPTLQAPAFF
TRBV10-1 CASSVGSRGNEQFF
TRBV27 CASSSLTGGGRETQYF
TRBV10-3 CATTLGTGDYGYTF
TRBV5-4 CASSIQGAGETQYF
TRBV7-2 CASGTSGGGTDTQYF
TRBV11-3 CASSSGGNTDTQYF
TRBV9 CASSVDIAGTYNEQFF
TRBV5-1 CASSLRWSGQGARNEQYF
TRBV5-1 CASSTDSPDNEKLFF
TRBV7-2 CASSMTSGRRTGELFF
TRBV6-6 CASSFPLSGTNEKLFF
TRBV2 CASSRTVYNEQFF
TRBV19 CASSRDRARTEAFF
TRBV19 CASSKADRVIETQYF
TRBV11-2 CASSLAGHEQYF
TRBV3-1/TRBV3-2 CASSPPDSLNTEAFF
TRBV14 CASSQERQGRGYTF
TRBV12-3/TRBV12-4 CASTRTSNHEQYF
TRBV6-5 CATKTSAYNEQFF
TRBV18 CASSTRDRGEQYF
TRBV7-8 CASSPLSGAQHF
TRBV6-5 CASSYSGTSVSYEQYF
TRBV5-1 CASSRTGVPYEQYF